What follows are 17 T cell receptor beta chains derived from one specimen sequenced in a study of T cell changes during pregnancy in multiple sclerosis. Assay: immunoSEQ multiplex PCR; the TCRdb copy retains only in-frame clones and omits some. The sample lists about 24,000 clones, roughly 88% occurring once. This sample comprised CD8+ T cells from peripheral blood mononuclear cells, obtained in the first trimester of pregnancy. These receptors were taken from a female donor in good health, enrolled as a control in a pregnancy study.

This sequence joins TRBV6-5 and TRBJ2-2; TRBD1 matches 7 bases. Germline values: CDR1 MNHEY, CDR2 SVGAGI. The CDR3 runs to 15 residues. J lost 0 bases, V lost 7 bases, and 5 bases had no gene match. CDR3 coding DNA: TGTGCCAGCAACCAAGGGACAGCGAACACCGGGGAGCTGTTTTTT. It yields the protein CASNQGTANTGELFF.

The gene calls are TRBV29-1 and TRBJ2-3; D is unresolved. CDR1 is SQVTM, CDR2 ANQGSEA, per germline. The CDR3 sequence is 13 residues long. V lost 1 base, J lost 2 bases, and 7 bases lay in between. This chain's CDR3 is CSVEAGYTDTQYF. In DNA, the CDR3 is TGCAGCGTTGAAGCCGGGTACACAGATACGCAGTATTTT.

The genes are TRBV19 and TRBJ1-3; D unclear. Germline V lookup: CDR1 LNHDA, CDR2 SQIVND (reference sequence). CDR3 length: 15 amino acids. Trimming removed 8 bases at V and 0 bases at J, with 14 bases between. CDR3 region: CASQTDGSSGNTIYF. The CDR3 region has the DNA TGTGCCAGTCAAACCGACGGGAGCTCTGGAAACACCATATATTTT.

This clone has just a few counts. The V call is TRBV4-2, the J call TRBJ2-1; D possibly corresponds to TRBD1 (6 bases). The germline V gene has CDR1 LGHNA and CDR2 YNFKEQ. This CDR3 comprises 15 residues. V lost 3 bases, J lost 8 bases, and 17 bases lay in between. The CDR3 sequence is CASSQTRGQNDEQFF. As DNA, the CDR3 is TGTGCCAGCAGCCAGACCAGGGGTCAAAACGATGAGCAGTTCTTC.

The V gene is TRBV5-6, the J gene TRBJ1-1; 9 nucleotides match TRBD1. This CDR3 region has 16 residues. J lost 11 bases, V lost 4 bases, and 18 bases had no gene match. CDR1 and CDR2 (germline): SGHDT, YYEEEE. The CDR3 region has the DNA TGTGCCAGCAGCCCAGGCCCATCCGGGACAGGGAGCTTTGCTTTCTTT. Amino acids: CASSPGPSGTGSFAFF.

The table lists this clone with a count of one. The rearrangement uses TRBV19 and TRBJ1-2; D remains ambiguous. The CDR3 sequence is 13 residues long. V lost 1 base and J 4 bases, leaving 7 bases between the germline ends. CDR1 is LNHDA, CDR2 SQIVND, per germline (reference sequence). CDR3 residues: CASSIGQFYGYTF. CDR3 bases: TGTGCCAGTAGTATAGGCCAGTTCTATGGCTACACCTTC.

The chain is built from TRBV14 and TRBJ2-1; weak D call: TRBD1 (5 bases). The length of the CDR3 is 16 residues. Deletions cut 8 bases from V and 0 bases from J, with 17 bases between. CDR1 and CDR2 from the germline V gene are SGHDN and FVKESK. The CDR3 sequence: CASGPPTVSSYNEQFF. The DNA of the CDR3 is TGTGCCAGCGGGCCCCCGACAGTGAGCTCCTACAATGAGCAGTTCTTC.

V and J are TRBV4-3 and TRBJ1-5; possibly TRBD1 for D (5 bases). The CDR3 contains 17 residues. The V gene's germline CDR1 is LGHNA and CDR2 YSLEER. V dropped 1 base and J dropped 6 bases, with 19 bases sitting between them. The CDR3 here is CASSQGVGQGYIQPQHF. DNA for the CDR3: TGCGCCAGCAGCCAAGGGGTGGGCCAGGGTTACATTCAGCCCCAGCATTTT.

This chain links TRBV13 with TRBJ2-1; tentative D call: TRBD1 (6 bases). V was trimmed by 5 bases and J by 3 bases, leaving 14 bases between them. CDR1 is PRHDT, CDR2 FYEKMQ, per germline (reference sequence). This CDR3 is built from 15 residues. This chain's CDR3 is CASSLDRKFYNEQFF. The CDR3 DNA follows: TGTGCCAGCAGCCTCGACAGGAAATTCTACAATGAGCAGTTCTTC. Looking up the rest from reference TRBV13 and TRBJ2-1 gives the full variable domain: AAGVIQSPRHLIKEKRETATLKCYPIPRHDTVYWYQQGPGQDPQFLISFYEKMQSDKGSIPDRFSAQQFSDYHSELNMSSLELGDSALYFCASSLDRKFYNEQFFGPGTRLTVL.

This sequence joins TRBV27 and TRBJ2-1; 13 bases map to TRBD2. The J segment lost 10 bases and the V segment lost 6 bases, leaving 0 bases of the junction unmatched. This CDR3 comprises 12 residues. Germline V lookup: CDR1 MNHEY, CDR2 SMNVEV (reference sequence). The CDR3 bases are TGTGCCAGCAGGGGACTAGCGGGGGAGCAGTTCTTC. Translation gives CASRGLAGEQFF.

This clone is medium-sized. CDR3 DNA: TGTGCCAGCAGTTCCGGGAGAATGAACACTGAAGCTTTCTTT. Residues: CASSSGRMNTEAFF. The rearrangement joins TRBV27 to TRBJ1-1; the D is unclear. CDR1 and CDR2 (germline): MNHEY, SMNVEV (reference sequence). V lost 4 bases, J lost 0 bases, and 9 bases lay in between. There are 14 residues in the CDR3.

The rearrangement uses TRBV9 and TRBJ2-5; D is unclear. V gave up 0 bases and J gave up 2 bases, with 14 bases separating them. The CDR3 is 16 residues long. The germline V gene encodes CDR1 SGDLS and CDR2 YYNGEE. The CDR3: CASSVDRFVHQETQYF. CDR3 coding DNA: TGTGCCAGCAGCGTAGACCGGTTTGTCCATCAAGAGACCCAGTACTTC.

V is TRBV6-4 and J is TRBJ2-1; 7 nucleotides align to TRBD2. V shed 3 bases and J 8 bases; nucleotides not matched to a gene: 7. This CDR3 is 14 amino acids long. Looked up from germline, CDR1 is MRHNA and CDR2 is SNTAGT. CDR3 coding DNA: TGTGCCAGCAGTGAGGCGGGGGATAGGGATGAGCAGTTCTTC. Translation gives CASSEAGDRDEQFF.

V usage is TRBV6-5 and J usage is TRBJ1-1, with TRBD1 matching 7 bases. Germline CDR1 reads MNHEY; CDR2 reads SVGAGI. CDR3 length: 11 residues. Unmatched junction bases numbered 3, after V lost 8 bases and J lost 6 bases. CDR3 residues: CASGQGAEAFF. CDR3 in DNA: TGTGCCAGCGGCCAGGGGGCTGAAGCTTTCTTT.

The J gene is TRBJ2-1, the V gene TRBV27; a possible D gene is TRBD2 (5 bases). Germline V gene sequence: CDR1 MNHEY, CDR2 SMNVEV (reference sequence). This CDR3 has 15 amino acids. Trimming cost V 0 bases and J 2 bases, with 8 bases left between them. In nucleotides, the CDR3 is TGTGCCAGCAGTTTATCGGGAGAGCCCTACAATGAGCAGTTCTTC. This translates into CASSLSGEPYNEQFF.

The rearrangement joins TRBV5-1 to TRBJ1-1; TRBD1 matches 9 bases. Germline assignment: CDR1 SGHRS and CDR2 YFSETQ. This CDR3 region has 17 residues. The V segment lost 4 bases and the J segment 3 bases; nucleotides outside the gene matches: 13. CDR3 in DNA: TGCGCCAGCAGCCCCTCGAGCTCGGGACAGGGTTACACTGAAGCTTTCTTT. This gives the protein CASSPSSSGQGYTEAFF.

The rearrangement links TRBV19 to TRBJ2-3; possibly TRBD2 for D (6 bases). The V gene lost 7 bases and the J gene lost 0 bases, with 11 bases spanning the gap. CDR3 length equals 14 residues. In germline, CDR1 is LNHDA, CDR2 SQIVND (reference sequence). The CDR3 region is CASNDGTSTDTQYF. DNA of the CDR3: TGTGCCAGTAACGACGGGACTAGCACAGATACGCAGTATTTT.